Described below is a single T cell receptor (beta chain) sequence and its context. Its antigen is unknown. The sample originates from a study of cytomegalovirus exposure and HLA in healthy donors. The donors were members of the roughly 120-subject validation cohort (separate from the roughly 660-subject first cohort). Study-wide findings and caveats: Most observed TCR sequences were rare, whereas some public TCRs were detected in many donors. Subsequent analysis found a tendency for first-cohort TCR clusters to co-occur within the roughly 130 validation repertoires. Reports indicated that the classifier achieved high specificity and sensitivity in diagnosing cytomegalovirus status.

TCRdb keeps only in-frame clones here, not all; method: immunoSEQ multiplex PCR. The sample shows 170,000 or so clones, 80% to 85% of them seen only once. Trimming shortened V by 2 bases and J by 8 bases, and 21 bases separated the two germline ends. CDR3 length equals 16 residues. Germline assignment: CDR1 MNHEY and CDR2 SVGAGI. The specimen was PBMCs. This sequence joins TRBV6-5 and TRBJ1-2, with D possibly TRBD1 on 5 matching bases. This receptor was taken from a woman under 30 in good health and CMV-seropositive. This CDR3 is CASSYPLRGGGLGYTF. The CDR3 region has the DNA TGTGCCAGCAGTTACCCGCTGAGGGGAGGTGGATTAGGCTACACCTTC.